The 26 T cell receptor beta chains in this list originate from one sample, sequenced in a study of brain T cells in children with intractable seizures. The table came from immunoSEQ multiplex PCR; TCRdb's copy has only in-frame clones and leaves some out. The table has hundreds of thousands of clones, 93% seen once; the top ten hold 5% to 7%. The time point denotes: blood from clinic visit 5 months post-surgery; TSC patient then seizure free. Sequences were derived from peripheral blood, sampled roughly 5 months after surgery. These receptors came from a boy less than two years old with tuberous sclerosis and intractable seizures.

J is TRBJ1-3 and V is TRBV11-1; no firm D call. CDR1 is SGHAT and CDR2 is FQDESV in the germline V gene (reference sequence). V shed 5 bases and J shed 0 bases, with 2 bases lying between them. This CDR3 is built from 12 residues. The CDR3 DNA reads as TGTGCCAGCAGCCACTCTGGAAACACCATATATTTT. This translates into CASSHSGNTIYF.

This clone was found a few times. Here the CDR3 reads CAWSVAGGGQPQHF. CDR3 nucleotides: TGTGCCTGGAGTGTGGCTGGGGGCGGTCAGCCCCAGCATTTT. The V gene is TRBV30, the J gene TRBJ1-5; TRBD1 might be the D (6 bases). V was shortened by 0 bases and J by 6 bases, with 12 bases between the two germline ends. The germline CDR1 and CDR2 sequences are GTSNPN and SVGIG (reference sequence). This CDR3 comprises 14 residues.

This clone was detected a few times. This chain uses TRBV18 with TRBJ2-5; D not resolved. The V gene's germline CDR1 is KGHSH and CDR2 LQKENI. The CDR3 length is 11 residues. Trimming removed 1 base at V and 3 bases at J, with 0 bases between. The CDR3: CASSPQETQYF. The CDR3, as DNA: TGTGCCAGCTCACCACAAGAGACCCAGTACTTC.

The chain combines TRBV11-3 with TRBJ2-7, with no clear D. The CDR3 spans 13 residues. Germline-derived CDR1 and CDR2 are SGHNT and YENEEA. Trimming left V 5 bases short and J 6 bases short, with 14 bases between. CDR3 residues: CASSEVPLSEQYF. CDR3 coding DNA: TGTGCCAGCAGCGAAGTCCCCCTAAGCGAGCAGTACTTC.

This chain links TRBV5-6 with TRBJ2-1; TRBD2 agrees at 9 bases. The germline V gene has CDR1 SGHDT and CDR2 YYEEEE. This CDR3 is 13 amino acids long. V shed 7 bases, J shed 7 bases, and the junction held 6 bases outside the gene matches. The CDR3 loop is CASGLAGRNEQFF. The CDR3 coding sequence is TGTGCCAGCGGGCTAGCGGGGAGGAATGAGCAGTTCTTC.

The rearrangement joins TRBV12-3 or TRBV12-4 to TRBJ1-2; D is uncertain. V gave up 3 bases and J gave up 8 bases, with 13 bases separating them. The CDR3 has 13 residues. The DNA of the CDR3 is TGTGCCAGCAGTTTTGGCCCCCTGGGGGGCTACACCTTC. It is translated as CASSFGPLGGYTF.

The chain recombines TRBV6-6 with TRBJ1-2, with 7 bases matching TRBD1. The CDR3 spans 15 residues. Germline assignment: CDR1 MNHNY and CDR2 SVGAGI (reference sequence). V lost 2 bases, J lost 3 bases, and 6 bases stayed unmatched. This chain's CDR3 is CASSYPQGQHYGYTF. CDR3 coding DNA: TGTGCCAGCAGTTACCCCCAGGGACAGCACTATGGCTACACCTTC.

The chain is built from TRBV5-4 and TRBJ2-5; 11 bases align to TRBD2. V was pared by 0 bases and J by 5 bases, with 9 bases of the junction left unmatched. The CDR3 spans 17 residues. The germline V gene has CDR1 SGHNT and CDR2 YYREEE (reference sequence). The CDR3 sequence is CASSLGPNSGREETQYF. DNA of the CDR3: TGTGCCAGCAGCTTGGGCCCCAATAGCGGGAGGGAGGAGACCCAGTACTTC.

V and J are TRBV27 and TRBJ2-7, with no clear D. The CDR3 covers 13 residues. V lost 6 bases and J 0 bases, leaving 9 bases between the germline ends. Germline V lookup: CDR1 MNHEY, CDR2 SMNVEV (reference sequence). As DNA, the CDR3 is TGTGCCAGCAGGCTAGGCGCCTCCTACGAGCAGTACTTC. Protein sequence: CASRLGASYEQYF.

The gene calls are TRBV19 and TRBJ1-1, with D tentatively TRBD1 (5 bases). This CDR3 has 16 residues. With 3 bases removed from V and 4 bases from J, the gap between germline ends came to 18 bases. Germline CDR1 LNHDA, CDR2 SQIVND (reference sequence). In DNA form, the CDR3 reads TGTGCCAGTAGTATGGGGGGTTCGTGGACGATCACTGAAGCTTTCTTT. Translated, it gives CASSMGGSWTITEAFF.

CDR3 region: CASSFFTGSTSSLITKNIQYF. The DNA of the CDR3 is TGTGCCAGCAGTTTTTTCACCGGGTCGACTTCTTCCCTAATTACCAAAAACATTCAGTACTTC. V usage is TRBV28 and J usage is TRBJ2-4; D gene unclear. CDR3 length: 21 residues. The V and J ends lost 3 bases and 2 bases respectively, with 29 bases between them. The V gene's germline CDR1 is MDHEN and CDR2 SYDVKM.

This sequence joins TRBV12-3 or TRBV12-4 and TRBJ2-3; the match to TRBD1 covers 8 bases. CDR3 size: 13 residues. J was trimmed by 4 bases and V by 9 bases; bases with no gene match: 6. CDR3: CASGQGEADTQYF. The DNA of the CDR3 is TGTGCCAGTGGACAGGGAGAAGCAGATACGCAGTATTTT.

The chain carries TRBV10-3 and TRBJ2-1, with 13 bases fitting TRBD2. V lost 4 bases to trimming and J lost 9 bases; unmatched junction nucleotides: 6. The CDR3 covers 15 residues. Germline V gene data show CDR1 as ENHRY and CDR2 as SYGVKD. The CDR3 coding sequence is TGTGCCATCAGTGGAACTAGCGGGGGGGCCCTTGAGCAGTTCTTC. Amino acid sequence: CAISGTSGGALEQFF.

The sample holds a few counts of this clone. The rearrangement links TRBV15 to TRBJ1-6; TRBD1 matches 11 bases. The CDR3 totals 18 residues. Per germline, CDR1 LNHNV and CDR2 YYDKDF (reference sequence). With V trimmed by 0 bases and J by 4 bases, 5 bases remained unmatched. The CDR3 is CATSRDYGQGAYNSPLHF. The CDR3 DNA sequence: TGTGCCACCAGCAGAGATTACGGACAGGGGGCTTATAATTCACCCCTCCACTTT. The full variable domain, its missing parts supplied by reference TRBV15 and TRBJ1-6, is DAMVIQNPRYQVTQFGKPVTLSCSQTLNHNVMYWYQQKSSQAPKLLFHYYDKDFNNEADTPDNFQSRRPNTSFCFLDIRSPGLGDTAMYLCATSRDYGQGAYNSPLHFGNGTRLTVT.

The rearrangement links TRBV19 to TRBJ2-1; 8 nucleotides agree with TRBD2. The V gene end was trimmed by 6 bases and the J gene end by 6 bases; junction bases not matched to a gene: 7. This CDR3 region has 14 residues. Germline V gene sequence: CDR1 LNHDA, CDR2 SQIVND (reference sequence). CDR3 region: CASRALAEGNEQFF. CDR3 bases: TGTGCCAGTAGGGCACTAGCGGAGGGCAATGAGCAGTTCTTC.

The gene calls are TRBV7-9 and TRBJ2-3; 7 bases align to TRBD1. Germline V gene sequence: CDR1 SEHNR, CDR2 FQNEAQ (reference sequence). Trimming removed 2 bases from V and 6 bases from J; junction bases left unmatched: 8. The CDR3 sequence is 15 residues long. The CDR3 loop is CASSLLDRSGDTQYF. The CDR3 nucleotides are TGTGCCAGCAGCTTACTGGACAGGTCAGGGGATACGCAGTATTTT.

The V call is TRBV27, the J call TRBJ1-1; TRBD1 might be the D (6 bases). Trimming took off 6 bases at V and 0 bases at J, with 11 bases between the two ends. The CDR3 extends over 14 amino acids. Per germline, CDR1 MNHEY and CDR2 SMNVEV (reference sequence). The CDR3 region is CASRRTALNTEAFF. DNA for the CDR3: TGTGCCAGCAGGCGGACAGCCCTGAACACTGAAGCTTTCTTT.

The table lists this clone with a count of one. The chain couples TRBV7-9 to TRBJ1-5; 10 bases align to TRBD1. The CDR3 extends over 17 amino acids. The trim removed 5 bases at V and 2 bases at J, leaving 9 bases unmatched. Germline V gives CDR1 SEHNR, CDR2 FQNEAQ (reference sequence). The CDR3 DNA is TGTGCCAGCAGCCTATCGACAGGGGGCGCGGGCAATCAGCCCCAGCATTTT. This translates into CASSLSTGGAGNQPQHF.

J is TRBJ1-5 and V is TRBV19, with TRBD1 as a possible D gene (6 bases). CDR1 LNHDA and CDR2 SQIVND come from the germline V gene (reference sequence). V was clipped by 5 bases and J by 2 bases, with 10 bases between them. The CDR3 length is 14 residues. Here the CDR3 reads CASSYSGGNQPQHF. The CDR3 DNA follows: TGTGCCAGTAGTTACTCAGGGGGCAATCAGCCCCAGCATTTT.

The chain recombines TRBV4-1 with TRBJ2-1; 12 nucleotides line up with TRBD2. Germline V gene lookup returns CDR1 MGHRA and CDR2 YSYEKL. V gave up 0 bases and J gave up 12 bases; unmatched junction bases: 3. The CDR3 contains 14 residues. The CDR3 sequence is CASSQEGLAGWQFF. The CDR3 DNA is TGCGCCAGCAGCCAAGAAGGACTAGCGGGATGGCAGTTCTTC.

CDR3 loop: CASSLLDYNEQFF. CDR3 coding DNA: TGTGCCAGCAGCTTACTAGACTACAATGAGCAGTTCTTC. The rearrangement uses TRBV7-2 and TRBJ2-1; D remains ambiguous. The CDR3 has 13 amino acids. V was shortened by 2 bases and J by 3 bases, with 5 bases between the two germline ends. Germline V gives CDR1 SGHTA, CDR2 FQGNSA.

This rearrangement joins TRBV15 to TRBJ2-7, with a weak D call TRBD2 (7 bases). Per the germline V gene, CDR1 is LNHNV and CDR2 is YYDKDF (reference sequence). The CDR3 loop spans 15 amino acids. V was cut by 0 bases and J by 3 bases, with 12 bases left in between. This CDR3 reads CATSRDGGGGYEQYF. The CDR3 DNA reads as TGTGCCACCAGCAGAGATGGCGGGGGCGGCTACGAGCAGTACTTC.

The CDR3 region has the DNA TGTGCCAGTAGTACCTCTAGCGGGGGGAGCCTCGAGACCCAGTACTTC. It is translated as CASSTSSGGSLETQYF. The chain combines TRBV19 with TRBJ2-5; the match to TRBD2 covers 11 bases. The junction had 9 bases not matched to a gene; V was cut back by 4 bases and J by 5 bases. CDR3 length: 16 residues. Germline V gene data show CDR1 as LNHDA and CDR2 as SQIVND (reference sequence).

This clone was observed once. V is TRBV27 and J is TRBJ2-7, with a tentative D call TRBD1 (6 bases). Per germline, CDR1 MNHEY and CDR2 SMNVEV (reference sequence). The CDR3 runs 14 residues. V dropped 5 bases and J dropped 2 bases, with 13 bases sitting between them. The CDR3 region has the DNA TGTGCCAGCAGTCATCGACAGGCTACCTACGAGCAGTACTTC. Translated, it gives CASSHRQATYEQYF.

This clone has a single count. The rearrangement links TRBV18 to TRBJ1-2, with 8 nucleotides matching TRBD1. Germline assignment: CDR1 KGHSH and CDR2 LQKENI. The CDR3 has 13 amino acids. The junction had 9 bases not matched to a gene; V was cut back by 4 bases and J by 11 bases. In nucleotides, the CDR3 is TGTGCCAGCTCACTGGACAGGGTGACGGAGTACACCTTC. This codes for CASSLDRVTEYTF.

DNA of the CDR3: TGTGCCAGTAGTATTGGCCGGGCGAACAGGCGAAGCTCTGGAAACACCATATATTTT. Residues: CASSIGRANRRSSGNTIYF. The chain combines TRBV19 with TRBJ1-3; D perhaps matches TRBD1 (5 bases). This CDR3 contains 19 residues. Between the trimmed V and J ends, which lost 3 bases and 0 bases, there was a span of 21 bases. Germline values: CDR1 LNHDA, CDR2 SQIVND (reference sequence). The variable domain in full, with the rest retrieved from reference TRBV19 and TRBJ1-3, is DGGITQSPKYLFRKEGQNVTLSCEQNLNHDAMYWYRQDPGQGLRLIYYSQIVNDFQKGDIAEGYSVSREKKESFPLTVTSAQKNPTAFYLCASSIGRANRRSSGNTIYFGEGSWLTVV.